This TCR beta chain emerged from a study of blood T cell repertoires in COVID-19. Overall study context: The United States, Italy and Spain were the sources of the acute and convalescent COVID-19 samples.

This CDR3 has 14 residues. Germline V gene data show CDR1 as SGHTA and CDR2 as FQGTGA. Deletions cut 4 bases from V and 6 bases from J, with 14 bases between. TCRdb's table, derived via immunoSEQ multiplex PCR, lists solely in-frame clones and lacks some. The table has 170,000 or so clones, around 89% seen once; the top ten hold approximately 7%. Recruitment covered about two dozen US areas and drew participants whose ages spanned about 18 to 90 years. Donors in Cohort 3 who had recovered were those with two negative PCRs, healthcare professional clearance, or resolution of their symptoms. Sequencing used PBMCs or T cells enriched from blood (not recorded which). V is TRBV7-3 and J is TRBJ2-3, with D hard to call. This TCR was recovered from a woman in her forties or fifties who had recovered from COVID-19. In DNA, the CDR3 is TGTGCCAGCAGCTCAGGATCTCGAGTCGATACGCAGTATTTT. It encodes CASSSGSRVDTQYF.